These 15 T cell receptor beta chains came from one sample sequenced in a study of blood T cell repertoires in COVID-19. Generated by immunoSEQ multiplex PCR, the TCRdb table keeps only in-frame clones and is missing some. The sample yields about 260,000 clones, less than 90% seen once. Sequenced: peripheral blood. The receptors come from a man aged 55 to 70 who had recovered from COVID-19.

The rearrangement links TRBV27 to TRBJ1-1; D might be TRBD1 (6 bases). Trimming stripped 8 bases from V and 0 bases from J, with 19 bases between. The germline V gene has CDR1 MNHEY and CDR2 SMNVEV (reference sequence). CDR3 length: 16 amino acids. CDR3 sequence: CASWRQGFSMNTEAFF. The DNA for the CDR3 is TGTGCCAGCTGGCGGCAGGGGTTCTCCATGAACACTGAAGCTTTCTTT.

V usage is TRBV29-1 and J usage is TRBJ2-1; 10 bases match TRBD1. This CDR3 has 15 residues. The V gene end was trimmed by 6 bases and the J gene end by 4 bases; junction bases not matched to a gene: 9. Germline CDR1 reads SQVTM; CDR2 reads ANQGSEA. CDR3 nucleotide sequence: TGCAGCGTGGCGAGGACAGGGGGACTTTACAATGAGCAGTTCTTC. This codes for CSVARTGGLYNEQFF.

The chain employs TRBV2 and TRBJ1-1; D perhaps matches TRBD1 (6 bases). The CDR3 contains 14 residues. Trimming took 5 bases from V and 2 from J, leaving 12 bases between them. Germline CDR1 and CDR2: SNHLY and FYNNEI. CDR3 DNA sequence: TGTGCCAGCAGTTCGCAGGGGACAAACACTGAAGCTTTCTTT. Its translation is CASSSQGTNTEAFF. The whole variable domain, remainder taken from reference TRBV2 and TRBJ1-1, is EPEVTQTPSHQVTQMGQEVILRCVPISNHLYFYWYRQILGQKVEFLVSFYNNEISEKSEIFDDQFSVERPDGSNFTLKIRSTKLEDSAMYFCASSSQGTNTEAFFGQGTRLTVV.

The gene calls are TRBV13 and TRBJ1-4, with a tentative D call TRBD1 (6 bases). Trimming shortened V by 3 bases and J by 0 bases, and 11 bases separated the two germline ends. This CDR3 region has 16 residues. Germline V gene data show CDR1 as PRHDT and CDR2 as FYEKMQ (reference sequence). CDR3 residues: CASSFRAGATNEKLFF. The CDR3 bases are TGTGCCAGCAGCTTCCGGGCAGGGGCAACTAATGAAAAACTGTTTTTT.

This clone occurred a few times. V usage is TRBV7-9 and J usage is TRBJ1-2; a weak D match, TRBD1 (6 bases). The CDR3 sequence is 13 residues long. V was clipped by 4 bases and J by 6 bases, with 12 bases between them. Germline CDR1 and CDR2: SEHNR and FQNEAQ (reference sequence). CDR3 loop: CASSSDRRNGYTF. CDR3 DNA sequence: TGTGCCAGCAGCTCCGACAGGCGGAATGGCTACACCTTC.

The rearrangement links TRBV5-5 to TRBJ1-1; D unresolved. The V gene lost 2 bases and the J gene lost 5 bases, with 16 bases spanning the gap. The CDR3 extends over 15 amino acids. CDR1 and CDR2 from the germline V gene are SGHKS and YYEKEE (reference sequence). This CDR3 reads CASSFGREGRTEAFF. CDR3 coding DNA: TGTGCCAGCAGCTTTGGCCGGGAGGGAAGGACTGAAGCTTTCTTT.

This sequence joins TRBV9 and TRBJ1-1, with no clear D. The V gene lost 7 bases and the J gene lost 1 base, with 8 bases spanning the gap. The V gene's germline CDR1 is SGDLS and CDR2 YYNGEE. This CDR3 is 12 amino acids long. CDR3 sequence (DNA): TGTGCCAGCGCGGGTTCGAACACTGAAGCTTTCTTT. This gives the protein CASAGSNTEAFF.

This clone was recorded once. The V gene is TRBV9, the J gene TRBJ2-1; D might be TRBD1 (6 bases). V lost 0 bases and J lost 0, with 19 bases in between. CDR1 is SGDLS and CDR2 is YYNGEE in the germline V gene. This CDR3 has 19 residues. The CDR3 region is CASSVATGMGRSSYNEQFF. CDR3 sequence (DNA): TGTGCCAGCAGCGTAGCTACAGGGATGGGACGAAGCTCCTACAATGAGCAGTTCTTC. Together with reference TRBV9 and TRBJ2-1, the CDR3 gives the full variable domain: DSGVTQTPKHLITATGQRVTLRCSPRSGDLSVYWYQQSLDQGLQFLIQYYNGEERAKGNILERFSAQQFPDLHSELNLSSLELGDSALYFCASSVATGMGRSSYNEQFFGPGTRLTVL.

This clone was picked up a small number of times. This chain links TRBV23-1 with TRBJ1-1; D gene ambiguous. TRBV23-1 is placed among ORFs of uncertain function. CDR3 length equals 14 residues. V was clipped by 4 bases and J by 3 bases, with 12 bases between them. In nucleotides, the CDR3 is TGCGCCAGCAGTCCCCCCCTAATGGACACTGAAGCTTTCTTT. This encodes CASSPPLMDTEAFF.

The chain employs TRBV6-1 and TRBJ1-2; the D gene is possibly TRBD1 (6 bases). V was shortened by 0 bases and J by 5 bases, with 10 bases between the two germline ends. Germline V gene lookup returns CDR1 MNHNS and CDR2 SASEGT. This CDR3 spans 14 amino acids. CDR3 protein: CASSEAVGGYGYTF. For the CDR3, the DNA is TGTGCCAGCAGTGAAGCAGTAGGGGGTTATGGCTACACCTTC.

The table lists this clone with a count of one. The V gene is TRBV6-2 or TRBV6-3, the J gene TRBJ1-2, with 7 bases lining up with TRBD1. V trimming: 3 bases; J trimming: 4 bases; junction bases outside the gene matches: 11. CDR1 and CDR2 (germline): MNHEY, SVGEGT. The CDR3 is 16 amino acids. This chain's CDR3 is CASSYSDHRQGYGYTF. CDR3 coding DNA: TGTGCCAGCAGTTATTCCGATCACAGACAGGGCTATGGCTACACCTTC.

The rearrangement joins TRBV19 to TRBJ2-7; the D gene is possibly TRBD2 (5 bases). V lost 4 bases, J lost 4 bases, and 17 bases lay in between. CDR3 length: 15 amino acids. CDR1 LNHDA and CDR2 SQIVND come from the germline V gene (reference sequence). The CDR3 loop reads CASSTRLGLEYEQYF. For the CDR3, the DNA is TGTGCCAGTAGTACTCGCCTTGGACTGGAATACGAGCAGTACTTC.

The chain links TRBV19 to TRBJ2-2; 7 bases line up with TRBD1. Trimming cost V 7 bases and J 5 bases; bases outside gene matches: 7. Germline V CDR1 and CDR2: LNHDA, SQIVND (reference sequence). The CDR3 sequence is 14 residues long. CDR3 residues: CASMIDRATGELFF. The CDR3 DNA is TGTGCCAGTATGATTGACAGGGCGACCGGGGAGCTGTTTTTT.

This clone appeared a single time. In DNA form, the CDR3 reads TGTGCCAGCAGCCCGGGGAGGACAGGGGTCTCCTACGAGCAGTACTTC. Translated, it gives CASSPGRTGVSYEQYF. The gene calls are TRBV11-3 and TRBJ2-7; 9 positions agree with TRBD1. This CDR3 has 16 amino acids. V shed 5 bases and J 0 bases; nucleotides not matched to a gene: 8. CDR1 and CDR2 from the germline V gene are SGHNT and YENEEA.

The chain has TRBV24-1 and TRBJ2-2, with D tentatively TRBD1 (8 bases). The CDR3 totals 16 residues. V shed 3 bases and J shed 6 bases, with 16 bases lying between them. Per the germline V gene, CDR1 is KGHDR and CDR2 is SFDVKD. CDR3 DNA: TGTGCCACCAGTGATCCAGACAGGGGAGGGGCCGGGGAGCTGTTTTTT. Translating gives CATSDPDRGGAGELFF.